This is a list of T cell receptor beta chains from one sample in a study of Graves' ophthalmopathy and Graves' hyperthyroidism. One entry per CDR3 protein results from TCRdb running MiXCR on the multiplex PCR reads. The data contain about 170,000 distinct CDR3 sequences, about 40% of them singletons. Sequenced input: peripheral blood. The receptors originated from a middle-aged woman with Graves' ophthalmopathy. Both conserved end residues are part of each CDR3. Fields, in order: J gene, V gene, D gene, clone size, CDR3 protein, CDR3 DNA. A D gene is named only where the DNA matches it firmly. Only some rows state a clone size, as once, few, many or a class for expanded clones.

>TRBJ2-7|TRBV28|TRBD2|.
CASSTLAGTLHYEQYF
TGTGCCAGCAGTACTTTAGCGGGGACCCTCCACTACGAGCAGTACTTC
>TRBJ2-3|TRBV7-8|.|many
CASSPRQARGDTQYF
TGTGCCAGCAGCCCCAGACAGGCCCGGGGAGATACGCAGTATTTT
>TRBJ2-7|TRBV11-2|TRBD2|many
CASSLLGLANEQYF
TGTGCCAGCAGCCTCCTGGGACTAGCCAACGAGCAGTACTTC
>TRBJ2-7|TRBV6-1|.|.
CASSDKTLTFYEQYF
TGTGCCAGCAGTGATAAAACCCTGACCTTCTACGAGCAGTACTTC
>TRBJ2-7|TRBV28|TRBD1|.
CASIRTGNPLEQYF
TGTGCCAGCATAAGGACAGGGAATCCTCTCGAGCAGTACTTC
>TRBJ1-6|TRBV6-1|TRBD1|.
CASSERMGQGSSPLHF
TGTGCCAGCAGTGAAAGGATGGGACAGGGATCGTCACCCCTCCACTTT
>TRBJ2-2|TRBV2|.|.
CASSEVSTSDTGELFF
TGTGCCAGCAGTGAAGTCTCAACCTCGGACACCGGGGAGCTGTTTTTT
>TRBJ2-7|TRBV12-3/TRBV12-4|TRBD2|once
CASKGREEAYEQYF
TGTGCCAGCAAGGGCCGGGAGGAGGCCTACGAGCAGTACTTC
>TRBJ1-2|TRBV13|.|once
CASSATGRSTGYTF
TGTGCCAGCAGCGCGACAGGAAGGTCAACTGGCTACACCTTC
>TRBJ2-5|TRBV11-1|TRBD2|many
CASSLGGTSGSTFGTQYF
TGTGCCAGCAGCTTAGGAGGGACTAGCGGGAGTACATTTGGGACCCAGTACTTC
>TRBJ1-5|TRBV12-3/TRBV12-4|.|many
CASSPTTDQPQHF
TGTGCCAGCAGTCCAACTACGGATCAGCCCCAGCATTTT
>TRBJ2-7|TRBV2|TRBD2|.
CASSDLREMWEEQYF
TGTGCCAGCAGTGATTTGCGGGAGATGTGGGAGGAGCAGTACTTC
>TRBJ1-1|TRBV20-1|.|once
CSARGGRGNTEAFF
TGCAGTGCTAGGGGGGGAAGGGGGAACACTGAAGCTTTCTTT
>TRBJ2-5|TRBV2|TRBD1|once
CASSRQGMGETQYF
TGTGCCAGCTCTCGACAGGGGATGGGAGAGACCCAGTACTTC
>TRBJ2-7|TRBV14|TRBD1|.
CASSQGTVAEQYF
TGTGCCAGCAGCCAGGGGACAGTTGCCGAGCAGTACTTC
>TRBJ1-6|TRBV6-1|.|many
CASSRTGKPINSPLHF
TGTGCCAGCAGTCGAACAGGGAAACCCATTAATTCACCCCTCCACTTT
>TRBJ2-5|TRBV12-3/TRBV12-4|.|few
CASSLVSPETQYF
TGTGCCAGCAGTTTAGTAAGCCCAGAGACCCAGTACTTC
>TRBJ1-1|TRBV9|.|many
CASSGRQGVSEAFF
TGTGCCAGCAGCGGAAGACAAGGGGTTTCTGAAGCTTTCTTT
>TRBJ1-2|TRBV6-2/TRBV6-3|TRBD1|few
CASNPTGTGAPRGYTF
TGTGCCAGCAACCCTACGGGGACAGGAGCACCTCGTGGCTACACCTTC
>TRBJ2-7|TRBV11-1|TRBD1|many
CASSYGTGVYEQYF
TGTGCCAGCAGCTACGGGACAGGGGTATACGAGCAGTACTTC
>TRBJ1-3|TRBV20-1|.|.
CSANRGFLTGNTIYF
TGCAGTGCTAACCGTGGATTCTTGACTGGAAACACCATATATTTT
>TRBJ1-1|TRBV12-3/TRBV12-4|.|.
CASRPGSRTNTEAFF
TGTGCCAGCAGACCGGGCTCCAGGACGAACACTGAAGCTTTCTTT
>TRBJ2-5|TRBV28|.|few
CASRNPIGETQYF
TGTGCCAGCAGGAATCCGATTGGAGAGACCCAGTACTTC
>TRBJ2-7|TRBV6-1|TRBD1|many
CASSEFTGVNYEQYF
TGTGCCAGCAGTGAATTCACAGGGGTGAACTACGAGCAGTACTTC
>TRBJ2-5|TRBV24-1|.|.
CATGDIETQYF
TGTGCCACCGGGGATATAGAGACCCAGTACTTC
>TRBJ2-2|TRBV7-2|.|many
CASSEQGNTGELFF
TGTGCCAGCAGCGAACAGGGAAACACCGGGGAGCTGTTTTTT
>TRBJ1-1|TRBV13|.|.
CASSFPGFTEAFF
TGTGCCAGCAGCTTCCCAGGGTTCACTGAAGCTTTCTTT
>TRBJ2-7|TRBV10-1|.|.
CASSDRQGYEQYF
TGCGCCAGCAGTGATCGGCAGGGGTACGAGCAGTACTTC
>TRBJ1-5|TRBV30|.|.
CAWGVRDINQLQHF
TGTGCCTGGGGTGTCCGGGACATCAATCAGCTCCAGCATTTT
>TRBJ2-7|TRBV2|.|.
CASRRAGEQYF
TGTGCCAGCAGGAGGGCTGGCGAGCAGTACTTC
>TRBJ2-7|TRBV28|.|.
CASRDGGGSYEQYF
TGTGCCAGCAGGGACGGAGGAGGATCCTACGAGCAGTACTTC
>TRBJ2-5|TRBV6-2/TRBV6-3|TRBD1|.
CASRARGRGETQYF
TGTGCCAGCAGGGCTAGGGGGCGAGGAGAGACCCAGTACTTC
>TRBJ1-2|TRBV30|.|.
CAWHFLDSNYGYTF
TGTGCCTGGCACTTCCTAGACAGTAACTATGGCTACACCTTC
>TRBJ2-7|TRBV12-3/TRBV12-4|.|many
CASSRDFYEQYF
TGTGCCAGCAGCCGGGACTTCTACGAGCAGTACTTC
>TRBJ1-1|TRBV15|.|many
CATSRGIVANTEAFF
TGTGCCACCAGCAGAGGCATCGTGGCGAACACTGAAGCTTTCTTT
>TRBJ2-7|TRBV5-1|.|.
CASSLETMYEQYF
TGCGCCAGCAGCTTGGAAACCATGTACGAGCAGTACTTC
>TRBJ2-7|TRBV5-6|TRBD2|many
CASSWEAGGSYEQYF
TGTGCCAGCAGCTGGGAAGCGGGAGGGTCCTACGAGCAGTACTTC
>TRBJ2-7|TRBV11-2|TRBD2|.
CASSLVGGRSSYEQYF
TGTGCCAGCAGCTTAGTCGGCGGGAGGAGCTCCTACGAGCAGTACTTC
>TRBJ2-7|TRBV28|TRBD2|many
CASSPGGVYEQYF
TGTGCCAGCAGCCCGGGAGGGGTCTACGAGCAGTACTTC
>TRBJ1-1|TRBV28|.|many
CASSLVPAGGTEAFF
TGTGCCAGCAGTTTAGTTCCCGCAGGAGGTACTGAAGCTTTCTTT
>TRBJ1-5|TRBV6-5|.|.
CASSYTIEQPQHF
TGTGCCAGCAGTTACACCATCGAACAGCCCCAGCATTTT
>TRBJ1-2|TRBV28|TRBD1|many
CASRRDRINYGYTF
TGTGCCAGCAGGCGGGACAGGATAAACTATGGCTACACCTTC